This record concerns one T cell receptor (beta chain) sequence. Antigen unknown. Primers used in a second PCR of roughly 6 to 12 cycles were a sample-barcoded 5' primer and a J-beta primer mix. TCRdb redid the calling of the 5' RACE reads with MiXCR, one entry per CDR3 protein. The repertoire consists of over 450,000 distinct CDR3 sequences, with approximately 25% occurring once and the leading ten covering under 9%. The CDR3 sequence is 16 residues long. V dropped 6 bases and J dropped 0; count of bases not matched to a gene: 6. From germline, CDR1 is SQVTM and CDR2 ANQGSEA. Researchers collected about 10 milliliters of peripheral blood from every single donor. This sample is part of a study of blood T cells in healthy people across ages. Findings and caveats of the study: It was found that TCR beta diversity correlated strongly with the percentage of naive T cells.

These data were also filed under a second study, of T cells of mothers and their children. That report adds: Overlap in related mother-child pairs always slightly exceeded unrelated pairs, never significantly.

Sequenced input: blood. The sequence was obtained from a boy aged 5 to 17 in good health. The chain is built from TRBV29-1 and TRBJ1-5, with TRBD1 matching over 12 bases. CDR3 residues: CSVWDRGLDSNQPQHF. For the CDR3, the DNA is TGCAGCGTATGGGACAGGGGGCTCGATAGCAATCAGCCCCAGCATTTT.